The next 9 T cell receptor beta chains were all read from a single sample in a study of blood T cell repertoires in COVID-19. Clones were sequenced by immunoSEQ multiplex PCR, and TCRdb holds only the in-frame ones, with some missing. The table lists 250,000 to 400,000 clones, roughly 88% of them singletons, with 1.5% to 2% in the top ten. What was sequenced was peripheral blood. The source of these receptors is a woman in her 30s with COVID-19, enrolled during active disease.

This chain connects TRBV29-1 to TRBJ1-1, with a possible D match to TRBD1 (6 bases). Per the germline V gene, CDR1 is SQVTM and CDR2 is ANQGSEA. Trimming removed 6 bases at V and 11 bases at J, with 13 bases between. The CDR3 extends over 10 amino acids. The CDR3: CSVWDKVAFF. CDR3 nucleotide sequence: TGCAGCGTATGGGACAAAGTGGCTTTCTTT. The entire variable domain, with the rest obtained from reference TRBV29-1 and TRBJ1-1, is as follows: SAVISQKPSRDICQRGTSLTIQCQVDSQVTMMFWYRQQPGQSLTLIATANQGSEATYESGFVIDKFPISRPNLTFSTLTVSNMSPEDSSIYLCSVWDKVAFFGQGTRLTVV.

J is TRBJ2-3 and V is TRBV2, with a possible D match to TRBD2 (5 bases). Germline assignment: CDR1 SNHLY and CDR2 FYNNEI. The CDR3 contains 15 residues. V was clipped by 5 bases and J by 1 base, with 13 bases between them. The CDR3 region is CASSSRTGGTDTQYF. CDR3 sequence (DNA): TGTGCCAGCAGTTCACGGACCGGGGGCACAGATACGCAGTATTTT.

This clone was observed once. This chain uses TRBV6-5 with TRBJ2-7, with 7 positions matching TRBD2. This CDR3 comprises 15 residues. With 5 bases clipped from V and 1 base from J, the junction kept 8 bases outside the gene matches. In germline, CDR1 is MNHEY, CDR2 SVGAGI. The CDR3 loop reads CASSREGTGSYEQYV. The CDR3 DNA is TGTGCCAGCAGTAGGGAGGGGACGGGGTCCTACGAGCAGTACGTC.

The V gene is TRBV15, the J gene TRBJ1-1, with D uncertain. There are 15 residues in the CDR3. V shed 1 base and J shed 5 bases, with 14 bases lying between them. The germline V gene encodes CDR1 LNHNV and CDR2 YYDKDF (reference sequence). CDR3 amino acids: CATSRGSTGFTEAFF. DNA of the CDR3: TGTGCCACCAGCAGAGGTAGTACGGGGTTTACTGAAGCTTTCTTT. The variable domain in full, completed from reference TRBV15 and TRBJ1-1, reads DAMVIQNPRYQVTQFGKPVTLSCSQTLNHNVMYWYQQKSSQAPKLLFHYYDKDFNNEADTPDNFQSRRPNTSFCFLDIRSPGLGDTAMYLCATSRGSTGFTEAFFGQGTRLTVV.

V and J are TRBV5-4 and TRBJ2-1, with TRBD1 as a possible D gene (6 bases). Trimming shortened V by 4 bases and J by 8 bases, and 19 bases separated the two germline ends. Looked up from germline, CDR1 is SGHNT and CDR2 is YYREEE (reference sequence). This CDR3 has 15 amino acids. This CDR3 reads CASSPAQGYVHEQFF. DNA of the CDR3: TGTGCCAGCAGCCCCGCACAGGGCTACGTGCATGAGCAGTTCTTC. The full variable domain, completed using reference TRBV5-4 and TRBJ2-1, is ETGVTQSPTHLIKTRGQQVTLRCSSQSGHNTVSWYQQALGQGPQFIFQYYREEENGRGNFPPRFSGLQFPNYSSELNVNALELDDSALYLCASSPAQGYVHEQFFGPGTRLTVL.

The sample holds one count of this clone. The gene calls are TRBV6-6 and TRBJ2-5, with 7 bases matching TRBD2. This CDR3 comprises 15 residues. Germline CDR1 is MNHNY and CDR2 is SVGAGI (reference sequence). With 6 bases clipped from V and 7 bases from J, the junction kept 14 bases outside the gene matches. The CDR3 sequence is CASRTAGLAAGTQYF. For the CDR3, the DNA is TGTGCCAGCAGGACCGCCGGGCTAGCGGCTGGGACCCAGTACTTC.

The V gene is TRBV7-6, the J gene TRBJ2-7, with 8 bases fitting TRBD1. The junction had 12 bases not matched to a gene; V was cut back by 3 bases and J by 5 bases. The CDR3 has 16 amino acids. Germline V gene data show CDR1 as SGHVS and CDR2 as FNYEAQ. CDR3 region: CASSLEIGQGRDEQYF. In DNA, the CDR3 is TGTGCCAGCAGCTTGGAAATCGGACAGGGAAGGGACGAGCAGTACTTC. Based on the CDR3 plus reference TRBV7-6 and TRBJ2-7, the full variable domain is GAGVSQSPRYKVTKRGQDVALRCDPISGHVSLYWYRQALGQGPEFLTYFNYEAQQDKSGLPNDRFSAERPEGSISTLTIQRTEQRDSAMYRCASSLEIGQGRDEQYFGPGTRLTVT.

This rearrangement joins TRBV24-1 to TRBJ2-1, with 14 positions matching TRBD2. CDR3 length equals 15 residues. Germline assignment: CDR1 KGHDR and CDR2 SFDVKD. J was trimmed by 7 bases and V by 5 bases; bases with no gene match: 3. The CDR3 nucleotides are TGTGCCACCAGTGCCGGGACTAGCGGGGGTAATGAGCAGTTCTTC. This translates into CATSAGTSGGNEQFF.

Note on this clone: One end of the junction varies from germline; a read error may be responsible. J is TRBJ1-1 and V is TRBV28, with D unclear. CDR3 size: 9 residues. From germline, CDR1 is MDHEN and CDR2 SYDVKM. CDR3 in DNA: TGTGCCAGCAGTCTACGGGTCTTATTT. Translation: CASSLRVLF.